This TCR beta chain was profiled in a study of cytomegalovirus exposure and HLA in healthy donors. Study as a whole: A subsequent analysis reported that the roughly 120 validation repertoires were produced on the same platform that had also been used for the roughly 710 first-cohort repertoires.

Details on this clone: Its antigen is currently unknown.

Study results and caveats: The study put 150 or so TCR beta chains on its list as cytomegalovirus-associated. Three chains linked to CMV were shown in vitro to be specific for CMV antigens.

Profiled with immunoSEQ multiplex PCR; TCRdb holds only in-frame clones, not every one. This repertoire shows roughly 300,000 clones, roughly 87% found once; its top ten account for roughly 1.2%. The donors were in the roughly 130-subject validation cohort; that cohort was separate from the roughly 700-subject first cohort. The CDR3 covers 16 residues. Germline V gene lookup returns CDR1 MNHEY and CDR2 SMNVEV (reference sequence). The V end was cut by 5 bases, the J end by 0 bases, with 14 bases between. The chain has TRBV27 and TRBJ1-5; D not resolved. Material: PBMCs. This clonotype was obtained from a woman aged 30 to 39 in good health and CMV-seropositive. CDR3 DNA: TGTGCCAGCAGTCTACGATGGAGGGCTAGCAATCAGCCCCAGCATTTT. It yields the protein CASSLRWRASNQPQHF.